Listed below are T cell receptor beta chains from one sample, sequenced in a study of T cell responses to AZD1222 COVID-19 vaccine. Here immunoSEQ multiplex PCR was the method, and the copy in TCRdb shows in-frame clones only, minus some. The table lists over 95,000 clones, roughly 83% of them singletons. The sample here was peripheral blood, taken 28 days after the second AZD1222 dose. Receptor source: an adult who received the AZD1222 COVID-19 vaccine. CDR3s include the opening cysteine and the closing phenylalanine or tryptophan. Fields, in order: CDR3 length, clone size, J gene, D gene, V gene, CDR3 protein, CDR3 DNA. D genes are given only for firm matches. The size of a clone is reported for some rows only, either as once, few or many, or as a class for expanded clones.

cdr3_length: 17
clone_size: NA
j_call: TRBJ2-3
d_call: TRBD2
v_call: TRBV4-2
cdr3_aa: CASSLEGSGAFQDTQYF
cdr3_nt: TGTGCCAGCAGCCTTGAGGGGAGCGGGGCATTCCAGGATACGCAGTATTTT

cdr3_length: 14
clone_size: NA
j_call: TRBJ1-2
d_call: NA
v_call: TRBV6-5
cdr3_aa: CASSYGVRSNGYTF
cdr3_nt: TGTGCCAGCAGTTACGGGGTTCGGTCTAATGGCTACACCTTC

cdr3_length: 17
clone_size: NA
j_call: TRBJ2-7
d_call: TRBD2
v_call: TRBV5-1
cdr3_aa: CASSLVVSGAYDYEQYF
cdr3_nt: TGCGCCAGCAGCTTGGTAGTAAGCGGGGCCTATGACTACGAGCAGTACTTC

cdr3_length: 12
clone_size: NA
j_call: TRBJ2-7
d_call: NA
v_call: TRBV12-3/TRBV12-4
cdr3_aa: CASTNEGGQQYF
cdr3_nt: TGTGCCAGCACCAATGAGGGGGGACAACAGTACTTC

cdr3_length: 12
clone_size: NA
j_call: TRBJ1-1
d_call: NA
v_call: TRBV29-1
cdr3_aa: CSGKFMNTEAFF
cdr3_nt: TGCAGCGGGAAATTCATGAACACTGAAGCTTTCTTT

cdr3_length: 13
clone_size: NA
j_call: TRBJ1-1
d_call: NA
v_call: TRBV5-1
cdr3_aa: CASSLQQGTEAFF
cdr3_nt: TGCGCCAGCAGCTTACAACAGGGAACTGAAGCTTTCTTT

cdr3_length: 16
clone_size: NA
j_call: TRBJ1-2
d_call: NA
v_call: TRBV5-1
cdr3_aa: CASSFGSRQGLAGYTF
cdr3_nt: TGCGCCAGCAGCTTCGGATCACGTCAGGGGCTTGCTGGCTACACCTTC

cdr3_length: 14
clone_size: NA
j_call: TRBJ2-3
d_call: TRBD2
v_call: TRBV15
cdr3_aa: CATSRGLASDTQYF
cdr3_nt: TGTGCCACCAGCAGGGGACTAGCGTCAGATACGCAGTATTTT

cdr3_length: 16
clone_size: NA
j_call: TRBJ2-1
d_call: NA
v_call: TRBV7-9
cdr3_aa: CASSLPGPISYNEQFF
cdr3_nt: TGTGCCAGCAGCCTGCCGGGGCCAATCTCCTACAATGAGCAGTTCTTC

cdr3_length: 12
clone_size: NA
j_call: TRBJ2-1
d_call: NA
v_call: TRBV15
cdr3_aa: CATSIARGEQFF
cdr3_nt: TGTGCCACAAGCATAGCAAGAGGTGAGCAGTTCTTC

cdr3_length: 15
clone_size: NA
j_call: TRBJ1-2
d_call: TRBD1
v_call: TRBV5-1
cdr3_aa: CARSGQGAGGYGYTF
cdr3_nt: TGCGCCCGCAGCGGTCAGGGGGCTGGGGGCTATGGCTACACCTTC

cdr3_length: 17
clone_size: NA
j_call: TRBJ1-2
d_call: TRBD1
v_call: TRBV11-2
cdr3_aa: CASSAGTARGIGYGYTF
cdr3_nt: TGTGCCAGCAGCGCTGGGACAGCTCGGGGGATAGGTTATGGCTACACCTTC

cdr3_length: 14
clone_size: once
j_call: TRBJ1-1
d_call: NA
v_call: TRBV5-1
cdr3_aa: CASSYREQNTEAFF
cdr3_nt: TGCGCCAGCAGCTATAGAGAGCAGAACACTGAAGCTTTCTTT

cdr3_length: 13
clone_size: NA
j_call: TRBJ1-2
d_call: TRBD1
v_call: TRBV7-2
cdr3_aa: CASSQGAGYGYTF
cdr3_nt: TGTGCCAGCTCACAGGGGGCAGGCTATGGCTACACCTTC

cdr3_length: 19
clone_size: NA
j_call: TRBJ2-4
d_call: NA
v_call: TRBV7-9
cdr3_aa: CASSLAQGSASIAKNIQYF
cdr3_nt: TGTGCCAGCAGCTTAGCGCAGGGTAGCGCTTCGATAGCCAAAAACATTCAGTACTTC

cdr3_length: 15
clone_size: NA
j_call: TRBJ2-2
d_call: NA
v_call: TRBV24-1
cdr3_aa: CATSEVGRRTGELFF
cdr3_nt: TGTGCCACCAGTGAAGTCGGCAGGAGGACCGGGGAGCTGTTTTTT

cdr3_length: 13
clone_size: NA
j_call: TRBJ1-1
d_call: TRBD1
v_call: TRBV10-3
cdr3_aa: CAISGGGSGEAFF
cdr3_nt: TGTGCCATCAGTGGAGGGGGCTCAGGGGAAGCTTTCTTT